The rows below give T cell receptor beta chains drawn from one sample of a study of T cells in Graves' hyperthyroidism and ophthalmopathy. From the multiplex PCR reads, TCRdb called clonotypes with MiXCR, one entry per CDR3 protein. The sample consists of some 550,000 distinct CDR3 sequences, under 25% of them appearing once. The material sequenced was blood. The receptors were gathered from a man younger than 35 with Graves' hyperthyroidism. Both conserved end residues are part of each CDR3. Fields, in order: V gene, clone size, D gene, J gene, CDR3 DNA, CDR3 protein. The D gene is left open where the match is weak. For some rows the clone size is stated as once, few or many, or as a class when expanded; others skip it.

TRBV27	few	TRBD2	TRBJ2-2	TGTGCCAGCAGTTTAGGGACTAGCGCCACCGGGGAGCTGTTTTTT	CASSLGTSATGELFF
TRBV5-1	many	-	TRBJ2-7	TGCGCCAGCAGCCCCGGGACGGTAGAGATCTACGAGCAGTACTTC	CASSPGTVEIYEQYF
TRBV27	many	-	TRBJ1-2	TGTGCCAGCAGTCCCGCTGGACTGCCTAACTATGGCTACACCTTC	CASSPAGLPNYGYTF
TRBV6-2/TRBV6-3	-	-	TRBJ2-5	TGTGCCAGCAGTTACGTGGGTAGTCTCCAAGAGACCCAGTACTTC	CASSYVGSLQETQYF
TRBV28	many	-	TRBJ1-5	TGTGCCAGCAGTTTACACAGGGAATATAGCAATCAGCCCCAGCATTTT	CASSLHREYSNQPQHF
TRBV12-3/TRBV12-4	-	TRBD1	TRBJ1-1	TGTGCCAGCAGTTCCCCAGGACAGGGGTTCACTGAAGCTTTCTTT	CASSSPGQGFTEAFF
TRBV12-3/TRBV12-4	many	-	TRBJ2-1	TGTGCCAGCAGTTTAAGCCGGGATGAGCAGTTCTTC	CASSLSRDEQFF
TRBV11-2	-	-	TRBJ2-5	TGTGCCAGCAGCTCCGGACGTTTGATAGAAGAGACCCAGTACTTC	CASSSGRLIEETQYF
TRBV19	few	-	TRBJ2-2	TGTGCCAGTAGTATCATACCTATGTCCGGGGAGCTGTTTTTT	CASSIIPMSGELFF
TRBV19	many	TRBD1	TRBJ1-3	TGTGCCAGTAGTACGGACAGGGTGTTCTCTGGAAACACCATATATTTT	CASSTDRVFSGNTIYF
TRBV15	many	-	TRBJ1-5	TGTGCCACCAGCAGAGCGCGGACACGGAGCAATCAGCCCCAGCATTTT	CATSRARTRSNQPQHF
TRBV12-3/TRBV12-4	many	-	TRBJ1-1	TGTGCCAGCAGCCCCGGCGGACGGGGGACTGAAGCTTTCTTT	CASSPGGRGTEAFF
TRBV12-3/TRBV12-4	many	-	TRBJ1-1	TGTGCCAGCAGCCCCGTCGCGGAATTCACTGAAGCTTTCTTT	CASSPVAEFTEAFF
TRBV28	few	TRBD1	TRBJ2-7	TGTGCCAGCATACAGGGGTCCTCCTACGAGCAGTACTTC	CASIQGSSYEQYF
TRBV7-2	-	-	TRBJ2-6	TGTGCCAGCAGCTTTGGGCAGCGCTCCAACGTCCTGACTTTC	CASSFGQRSNVLTF
TRBV15	-	-	TRBJ2-6	TGTGCCACCAGCAGAGACGAGGGCTGGGGCTCTGGGGCCAACGTCCTGACTTTC	CATSRDEGWGSGANVLTF
TRBV28	-	TRBD1	TRBJ2-7	TGTGCCAGCACCCGACCGGGACAGGGTAAGAACGAGCAGTACTTC	CASTRPGQGKNEQYF
TRBV28	many	TRBD1	TRBJ2-2	TGTGCCAGCAGTGCCGGGACAGGGGTCACCGGGGAGCTGTTTTTT	CASSAGTGVTGELFF
TRBV28	-	-	TRBJ1-2	TGTGCCAGCACCCAATCACCCAGCTATGGCTACACCTTC	CASTQSPSYGYTF
TRBV25-1	-	-	TRBJ2-5	TGTGCCAGCAGTGATAGACAGGCCGCGGCCCAGTACTTC	CASSDRQAAAQYF
TRBV20-1	few	TRBD2	TRBJ2-5	TGCAGTGCCACACTAGCGCGCGAGGAGACCCAGTACTTC	CSATLAREETQYF
TRBV4-1	many	-	TRBJ1-2	TGCGCCAGCAGCCAGGGGACGCCTAACTATGGCTACACCTTC	CASSQGTPNYGYTF
TRBV12-3/TRBV12-4	-	-	TRBJ1-1	TGTGCCAGCAGTTTAAGAGGAGACATGGAAGCTTTCTTT	CASSLRGDMEAFF
TRBV7-2	-	-	TRBJ1-2	TGTGCCAGCAGGAGAACATTTGACTATGGTTACACCTTC	CASRRTFDYGYTF
TRBV6-2/TRBV6-3	few	TRBD2	TRBJ2-5	TGTGCCAGCAGTTACTCAGGGCGGGGGGCCCCCATACTTCCAGAGACCCAGTACTTC	CASSYSGRGAPILPETQYF
TRBV11-2	-	-	TRBJ1-3	TGTGCCAGCAGCTTCCTAAGGGCTTCTGGAAACACCATATATTTT	CASSFLRASGNTIYF
TRBV2	many	-	TRBJ2-2	TGTGCCAGCAGTGAAGGGAACACCGGGGAGCTGTTTTTT	CASSEGNTGELFF
TRBV12-3/TRBV12-4	many	-	TRBJ1-1	TGTGCCAGCAGTTTAGTCGCCAACCGGGGCACTGAAGCTTTCTTT	CASSLVANRGTEAFF
TRBV12-3/TRBV12-4	many	TRBD1	TRBJ2-5	TGTGCCAGCAGGAACGCCGGGACAGGGGTTTGGGAGACCCAGTACTTC	CASRNAGTGVWETQYF
TRBV4-1	-	-	TRBJ1-1	TGCGCCAGCAGCCAAGGGACATACGGGACTATGAACACTGAAGCTTTCTTT	CASSQGTYGTMNTEAFF
TRBV6-5	many	-	TRBJ1-5	TGTGCCAGCACCCAGGGAAAGCATCAGCCCCAGCATTTT	CASTQGKHQPQHF
TRBV10-3	many	-	TRBJ2-5	TGTGCCATCAGTGAGTCGACCCCCCAAGAGACCCAGTACTTC	CAISESTPQETQYF
TRBV5-6	-	-	TRBJ1-1	TGTGCCAGCAGCTTGTGGACGACTGAAGCTTTCTTT	CASSLWTTEAFF
TRBV6-1	many	TRBD1	TRBJ2-7	TGTGCCAGCAGGGCCAACAGGGGGCTCTACGAGCAGTACTTC	CASRANRGLYEQYF
TRBV12-3/TRBV12-4	-	TRBD1	TRBJ1-5	TGTGCCAGCAGTGCGGGACAGGGGGCGACAAGCAATCAGCCCCAGCATTTT	CASSAGQGATSNQPQHF
TRBV20-1	many	-	TRBJ2-7	TGCAGTGCTAGAGCGGCCAGGGGTATCCACGAGCAGTACTTC	CSARAARGIHEQYF
TRBV19	many	TRBD1	TRBJ1-5	TGTGCCAGTAGTACGCCCTTTCGACAGGGTAGGAATCAGCCCCAGCATTTT	CASSTPFRQGRNQPQHF
TRBV7-2	many	TRBD1	TRBJ1-2	TGTGCCAGCAGCCCCATGACAGGGGACGTCTATGGCTACACCTTC	CASSPMTGDVYGYTF
TRBV4-1	few	-	TRBJ1-1	TGCGCCAGCAGCCATTCTGAGGCTTTTAAAGCTTTCTTT	CASSHSEAFKAFF
TRBV6-1	-	TRBD1	TRBJ1-5	TGTGCCAGCAGCGGAGGGACAGGTTATCAGCCCCAGCATTTT	CASSGGTGYQPQHF
TRBV28	many	TRBD1	TRBJ1-5	TGTGCCAGCAGTCAAGGACGCAGGGGGATCGGGGGCCAGCATTTT	CASSQGRRGIGGQHF
TRBV12-3/TRBV12-4	many	-	TRBJ2-2	TGTGCCAGCAGACCACTACTAGGGGGGGGCGGGGAGCTGTTTTTT	CASRPLLGGGGELFF
TRBV27	many	-	TRBJ1-2	TGTGCCAGCAGTTCCCGGGGGGGCCTCGGGGGCTACACCTTC	CASSSRGGLGGYTF
TRBV6-1	few	-	TRBJ2-7	TGTGCCAGCAGTAAAGACATGGGTGGCTACGATCAGTACTTC	CASSKDMGGYDQYF
TRBV27	-	-	TRBJ2-2	TGTGCCAGCAGTTTATTGGGGGGGCTGTTCACCGGGGAGCTGTTTTTT	CASSLLGGLFTGELFF
TRBV3-1	many	-	TRBJ2-7	TGTGCCAGCAGCCAACTCAGACTCCGGGAGCAGTACTTC	CASSQLRLREQYF
TRBV3-1	few	TRBD1	TRBJ2-7	TGTGCCAGCAGCCCCCCGGACAGGGAGGTCTACGAGCAGTACTTC	CASSPPDREVYEQYF
TRBV28	many	-	TRBJ1-2	TGTGCCAGCAGGGGGGCTAACTATGGCTACACCTTC	CASRGANYGYTF